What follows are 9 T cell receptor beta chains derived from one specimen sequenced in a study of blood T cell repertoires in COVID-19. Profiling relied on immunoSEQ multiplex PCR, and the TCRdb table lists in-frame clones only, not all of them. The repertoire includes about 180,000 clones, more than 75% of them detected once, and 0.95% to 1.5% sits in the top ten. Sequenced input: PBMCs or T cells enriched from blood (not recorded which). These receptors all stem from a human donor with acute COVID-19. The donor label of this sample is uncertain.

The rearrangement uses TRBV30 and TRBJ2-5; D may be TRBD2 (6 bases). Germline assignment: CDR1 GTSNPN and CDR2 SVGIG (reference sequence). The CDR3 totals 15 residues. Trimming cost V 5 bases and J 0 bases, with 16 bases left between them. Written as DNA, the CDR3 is TGTGCCTGGGACCTCCACGGAGGGTACCAAGAGACCCAGTACTTC. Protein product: CAWDLHGGYQETQYF.

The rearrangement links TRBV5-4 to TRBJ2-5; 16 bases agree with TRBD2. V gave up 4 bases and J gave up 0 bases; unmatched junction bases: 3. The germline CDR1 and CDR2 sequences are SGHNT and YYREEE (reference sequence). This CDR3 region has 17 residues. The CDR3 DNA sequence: TGTGCCAGCAGCCTGGGACTAGCGGGGGGGCACCAAGAGACCCAGTACTTC. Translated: CASSLGLAGGHQETQYF.

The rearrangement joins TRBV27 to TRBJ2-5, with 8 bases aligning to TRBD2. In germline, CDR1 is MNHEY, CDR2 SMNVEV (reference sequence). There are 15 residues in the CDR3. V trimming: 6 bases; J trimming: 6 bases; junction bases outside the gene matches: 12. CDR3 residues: CASSPTQAGVKTQYF. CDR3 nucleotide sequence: TGTGCCAGCAGCCCCACCCAAGCGGGGGTGAAGACCCAGTACTTC.

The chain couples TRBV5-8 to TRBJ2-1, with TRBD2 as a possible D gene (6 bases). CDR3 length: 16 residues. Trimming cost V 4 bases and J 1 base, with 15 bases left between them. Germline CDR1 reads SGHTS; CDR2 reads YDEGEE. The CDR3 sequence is CASSQEGGASYNEQFF. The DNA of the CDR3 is TGTGCCAGCAGCCAGGAGGGTGGTGCGTCCTACAATGAGCAGTTCTTC.

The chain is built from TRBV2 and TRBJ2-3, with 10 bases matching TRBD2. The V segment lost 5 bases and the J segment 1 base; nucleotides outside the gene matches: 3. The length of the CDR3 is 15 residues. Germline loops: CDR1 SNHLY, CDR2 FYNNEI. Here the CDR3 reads CASSSSGGGTDTQYF. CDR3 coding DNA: TGTGCCAGCAGTTCTAGCGGGGGAGGCACAGATACGCAGTATTTT.

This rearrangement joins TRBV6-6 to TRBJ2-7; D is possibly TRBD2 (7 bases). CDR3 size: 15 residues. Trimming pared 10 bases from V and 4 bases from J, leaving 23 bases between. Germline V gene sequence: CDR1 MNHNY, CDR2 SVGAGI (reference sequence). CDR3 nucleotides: TGTGCCACCCTTAACGGGGGGCCGACTTATTACGAGCAGTACTTC. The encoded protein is CATLNGGPTYYEQYF.

CDR3: CASSDKTGNYGYTF. The CDR3 coding sequence is TGTGCCAGCTCAGACAAGACAGGGAACTATGGCTACACCTTC. The rearrangement uses TRBV18 and TRBJ1-2, with 7 nucleotides matching TRBD1. Germline trimming cut 5 bases from V and 2 bases from J; bases unmatched to any gene: 5. This CDR3 has 14 amino acids. Germline loops: CDR1 KGHSH, CDR2 LQKENI.

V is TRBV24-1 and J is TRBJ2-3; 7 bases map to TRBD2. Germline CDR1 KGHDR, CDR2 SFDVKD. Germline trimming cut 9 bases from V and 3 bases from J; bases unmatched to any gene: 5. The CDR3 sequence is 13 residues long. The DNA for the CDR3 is TGTGCCACCGGTCGGGGGGATACAGATACGCAGTATTTT. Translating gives CATGRGDTDTQYF.

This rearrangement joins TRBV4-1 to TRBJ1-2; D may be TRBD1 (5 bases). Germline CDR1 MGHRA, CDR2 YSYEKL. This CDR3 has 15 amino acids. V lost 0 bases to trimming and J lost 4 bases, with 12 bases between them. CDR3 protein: CASSQDQVGGYGYTF. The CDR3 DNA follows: TGCGCCAGCAGCCAAGATCAGGTCGGGGGCTATGGCTACACCTTC.